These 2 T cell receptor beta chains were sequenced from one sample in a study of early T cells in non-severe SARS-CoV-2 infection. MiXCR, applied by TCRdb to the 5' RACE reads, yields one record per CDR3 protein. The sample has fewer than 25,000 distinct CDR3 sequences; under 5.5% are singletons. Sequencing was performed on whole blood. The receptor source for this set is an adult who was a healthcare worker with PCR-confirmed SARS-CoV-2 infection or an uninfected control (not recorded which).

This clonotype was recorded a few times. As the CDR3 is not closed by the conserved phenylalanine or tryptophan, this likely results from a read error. As DNA, the CDR3 is TGTGCCAGCAGCAAGTCGGGGGCCCCTGGCGGAGATACGCAGTATTTG. Its translation is CASSKSGAPGGDTQYL. The chain recombines TRBV7-9 with TRBJ2-3, with D possibly called TRBD1 or TRBD2 (6 bases each). V lost 5 bases, J lost 5 bases, and 20 bases lay in between. Germline V lookup: CDR1 SEHNR, CDR2 FQNEAQ (reference sequence). CDR3 length: 16 residues.

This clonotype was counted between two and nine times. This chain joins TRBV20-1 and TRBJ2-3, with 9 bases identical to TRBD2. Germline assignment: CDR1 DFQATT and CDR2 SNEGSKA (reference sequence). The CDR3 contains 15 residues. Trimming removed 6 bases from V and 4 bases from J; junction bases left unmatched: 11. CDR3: CSALTAGGSPDTQYF. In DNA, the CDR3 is TGCAGTGCCCTCACAGCGGGGGGTTCCCCAGATACGCAGTATTTT.